The 25 T cell receptor beta chains listed next were all sequenced from one sample in a study of CXCR3-negative and CXCR3-positive naive CD8 T cells. Study results and caveats: CXCR3-positive naive cells had TRB CDR3s that were more hydrophobic than CXCR3-negative naive cells had.

For these TCRs, the target antigens are not known. The libraries of TRB cDNA were prepared using 5' RACE with UMI labels. No DNA is given; TCRdb re-called the 5' RACE reads and lists each CDR3 protein once. This listing includes tens of thousands of distinct CDR3 sequences. Sequences were obtained from naive CXCR3+ CD8+ T cells from blood. Subset here: CD45RO-CCR7+CD27+CD95- naive CD8+ T cells expressing CXCR3 (TNR3+). The receptor set was obtained from a human donor in good health. Some clones in this sample may be carry-over from other donors' samples.

The genes are TRBV14 and TRBJ2-2; TCRdb calls TRBD2, which cannot be checked without DNA. This CDR3 region has 17 residues. Germline V CDR1 and CDR2: SGHDN, FVKESK. The CDR3 reads CASSQDEVAGLTGELFF.

The CDR3 loop reads CASSREETQYF. The chain carries TRBV6-2 or TRBV6-3 and TRBJ2-5. The germline V gene has CDR1 MNHEY and CDR2 SVGEGT. The CDR3 is made up of 11 amino acids.

The CDR3 spells CSVADRAGDTQYF. The rearrangement links TRBV29-1 to TRBJ2-3; TCRdb picks TRBD1, but there is no DNA to check that call. Looked up from germline, CDR1 is SQVTM and CDR2 is ANQGSEA. The CDR3 loop spans 13 amino acids.

This chain uses TRBV5-1 with TRBJ2-1. Per germline, CDR1 SGHRS and CDR2 YFSETQ. This CDR3 is built from 13 residues. The CDR3 here is CASSLSGYNEQFF. Looking up the rest from reference TRBV5-1 and TRBJ2-1 gives the full variable domain: KAGVTQTPRYLIKTRGQQVTLSCSPISGHRSVSWYQQTPGQGLQFLFEYFSETQRNKGNFPGRFSGRQFSNSRSEMNVSTLELGDSALYLCASSLSGYNEQFFGPGTRLTVL.

This chain joins TRBV27 and TRBJ1-5; TCRdb designates TRBD1, a call that cannot be tested without DNA. CDR1 is MNHEY, CDR2 SMNVEV, per germline (reference sequence). The CDR3 spans 15 residues. CDR3: CASSLGGLGDQPQHF.

CDR3 sequence reads: CASSAPGTGGYGYTF. This rearrangement joins TRBV25-1 to TRBJ1-2; there is no DNA to check the TCRdb D call of TRBD1. Germline V lookup: CDR1 MGHDK, CDR2 SYGVNS. This CDR3 has 15 residues.

V gene TRBV20-1 combines with J gene TRBJ2-6. Germline V gives CDR1 DFQATT, CDR2 SNEGSKA (reference sequence). CDR3 length: 15 amino acids. The CDR3 reads CSARDRESGANVLTF.

The V call is TRBV6-6, the J call TRBJ2-2. Per the germline V gene, CDR1 is MNHNY and CDR2 is SVGAGI (reference sequence). The CDR3 covers 14 residues. CDR3 sequence reads: CASSYSFNTGELFF.

The chain recombines TRBV7-9 with TRBJ2-1; TCRdb designates TRBD1, a call that cannot be tested without DNA. The CDR3 loop spans 14 amino acids. In germline, CDR1 is SEHNR, CDR2 FQNEAQ (reference sequence). CDR3 loop: CASSLPGWHNEQFF.

This chain connects TRBV10-3 to TRBJ2-5; TCRdb reports TRBD1, a call that lacks DNA to check it against. Germline V lookup: CDR1 ENHRY, CDR2 SYGVKD. This CDR3 is built from 15 residues. The CDR3 spells CAISDEGTAEETQYF.

V usage is TRBV7-2 and J usage is TRBJ2-5; the D call from TCRdb, TRBD1, cannot be confirmed without DNA. CDR1 SGHTA and CDR2 FQGNSA come from the germline V gene. This CDR3 is 17 amino acids long. CDR3: CASSSLGGGSFLETQYF.

The chain uses TRBV11-2 and TRBJ2-2; TCRdb's D call of TRBD1 is untestable without DNA. This CDR3 is 16 amino acids long. Germline V gene lookup returns CDR1 SGHAT and CDR2 FQNNGV. CDR3: CASSGISRDYTGELFF.

J is TRBJ2-4 and V is TRBV7-9; TCRdb gives TRBD1 as the D gene, but with no DNA this cannot be confirmed. This CDR3 is built from 17 residues. The germline CDR1 and CDR2 sequences are SEHNR and FQNEAQ (reference sequence). This CDR3 reads CASKGQGRDLTKNIQYF.

The V gene is TRBV14, the J gene TRBJ2-3. From germline, CDR1 is SGHDN and CDR2 FVKESK. The CDR3 extends over 15 amino acids. The CDR3 loop is CASSQDLRLHGTQYF.

The chain couples TRBV25-1 to TRBJ2-2. The CDR3 runs 14 residues. The germline V gene encodes CDR1 MGHDK and CDR2 SYGVNS. The CDR3 spells CASSESVMTGELFF.

The chain joins TRBV6-2 or TRBV6-3 to TRBJ2-1. The germline V gene encodes CDR1 MNHEY and CDR2 SVGEGT. The CDR3 loop spans 15 amino acids. The CDR3 loop reads CASSYRHLGHNEQFF.

The chain has TRBV5-1 and TRBJ2-1; the TCRdb call, TRBD2, lacks DNA for checking. Germline V lookup: CDR1 SGHRS, CDR2 YFSETQ. The CDR3 runs to 16 residues. The CDR3 is CASSLGYRTSGHEQFF. The full variable domain, completed using reference TRBV5-1 and TRBJ2-1, is KAGVTQTPRYLIKTRGQQVTLSCSPISGHRSVSWYQQTPGQGLQFLFEYFSETQRNKGNFPGRFSGRQFSNSRSEMNVSTLELGDSALYLCASSLGYRTSGHEQFFGPGTRLTVL.

V usage is TRBV7-9 and J usage is TRBJ2-3; absent DNA, TCRdb's TRBD2 call cannot be checked. From germline, CDR1 is SEHNR and CDR2 FQNEAQ (reference sequence). The length of the CDR3 is 17 residues. The CDR3 loop is CASSPRTSGGSTDTQYF.

The chain is built from TRBV28 and TRBJ1-6; TCRdb outputs TRBD1, but without DNA this stays unchecked. Germline V gene lookup returns CDR1 MDHEN and CDR2 SYDVKM. The CDR3 contains 15 residues. The chain's CDR3 is CASSLLGQGDSPLHF.

CDR3 protein: CASSQDGVGPYNEQFF. The chain couples TRBV4-2 to TRBJ2-1. Germline V lookup: CDR1 LGHNA, CDR2 YNFKEQ. The CDR3 is made up of 16 amino acids.

The chain carries TRBV4-1 and TRBJ1-1; TCRdb calls TRBD1, which cannot be checked without DNA. The CDR3 totals 15 residues. From germline, CDR1 is MGHRA and CDR2 YSYEKL. The CDR3 sequence is CASSRGQNLNTEAFF.

The chain joins TRBV18 to TRBJ2-1. Germline CDR1 KGHSH, CDR2 LQKENI. The CDR3 loop spans 13 amino acids. This CDR3 is CASSPPLTNEQFF.

The V and J genes are TRBV29-1 and TRBJ2-5; TCRdb calls TRBD2, which cannot be checked without DNA. The CDR3 is made up of 13 amino acids. Germline V CDR1 and CDR2: SQVTM, ANQGSEA. CDR3 residues: CSVAGLAMETQYF.

V gene TRBV5-1 combines with J gene TRBJ2-7; lacking DNA, the TRBD1 call made by TCRdb goes unchecked. Germline V gene data show CDR1 as SGHRS and CDR2 as YFSETQ. The CDR3 is 16 residues long. The CDR3 sequence is CASSLAGGGLSYEQYF.

The rearrangement joins TRBV29-1 to TRBJ1-2; the D call from TCRdb, TRBD1, cannot be confirmed without DNA. The CDR3 totals 13 residues. Germline-derived CDR1 and CDR2 are SQVTM and ANQGSEA. The chain's CDR3 is CSVEPRGNYGYTF.